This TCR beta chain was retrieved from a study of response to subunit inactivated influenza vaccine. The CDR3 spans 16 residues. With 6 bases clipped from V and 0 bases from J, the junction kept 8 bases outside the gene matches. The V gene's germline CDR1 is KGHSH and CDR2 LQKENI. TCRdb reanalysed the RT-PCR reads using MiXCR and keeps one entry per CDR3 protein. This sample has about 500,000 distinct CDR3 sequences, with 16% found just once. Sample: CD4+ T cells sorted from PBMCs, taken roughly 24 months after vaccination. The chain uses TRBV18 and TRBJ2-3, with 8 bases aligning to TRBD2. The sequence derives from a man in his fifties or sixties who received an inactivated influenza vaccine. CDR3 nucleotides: TGTGCCAGCTCGGCCGGGACTAGGTCTAGCACAGATACGCAGTATTTT. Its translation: CASSAGTRSSTDTQYF.